The 17 T cell receptor beta chains listed next were all sequenced from one sample in a study of monozygotic twins with inflammatory bowel disease. TCRdb processed the 5' RACE reads again and assigns one entry to each CDR3 protein, with no DNA. The sample table includes more than 300,000 distinct CDR3 sequences. The sample consisted of blood. These receptors all stem from a human donor with ulcerative colitis or Crohn's disease, or a healthy co-twin of an affected twin (not recorded which).

The J gene is TRBJ2-5, the V gene TRBV20-1; TCRdb outputs TRBD1, but without DNA this stays unchecked. The V gene's germline CDR1 is DFQATT and CDR2 SNEGSKA (reference sequence). There are 12 residues in the CDR3. The CDR3: CRMGANQETQYF.

The chain has TRBV2 and TRBJ1-5; TCRdb lists TRBD1, though no DNA is available to test this call. The CDR3 spans 15 residues. CDR1 is SNHLY, CDR2 FYNNEI, per germline. The CDR3 sequence is CASSTRTDSNQPQHF.

J is TRBJ2-5 and V is TRBV7-2; the D gene TCRdb calls, TRBD2, cannot be checked with no DNA. Germline-derived CDR1 and CDR2 are SGHTA and FQGNSA. This CDR3 spans 15 amino acids. CDR3 sequence reads: CASIQQNLRGETQYF.

The rearrangement uses TRBV5-4 and TRBJ2-3; TCRdb gives TRBD1 as the D gene, but with no DNA this cannot be confirmed. From germline, CDR1 is SGHNT and CDR2 YYREEE (reference sequence). This CDR3 is built from 14 residues. The CDR3 sequence: CASEQGAVTDTQYF. Full variable domain (missing parts from reference TRBV5-4 and TRBJ2-3): ETGVTQSPTHLIKTRGQQVTLRCSSQSGHNTVSWYQQALGQGPQFIFQYYREEENGRGNFPPRFSGLQFPNYSSELNVNALELDDSALYLCASEQGAVTDTQYFGPGTRLTVL.

The chain joins TRBV5-4 to TRBJ1-2; TCRdb calls TRBD1, which cannot be checked without DNA. Germline loops: CDR1 SGHNT, CDR2 YYREEE (reference sequence). The CDR3 is made up of 14 amino acids. CDR3 loop: CASSSRTRWYGYTF.

CDR3 loop: CASSGQGQGRPQHF. This chain joins TRBV6-2 or TRBV6-3 and TRBJ1-5; TCRdb outputs TRBD1, but without DNA this stays unchecked. Germline assignment: CDR1 MNHEY and CDR2 SVGEGT. The CDR3 is 14 residues long.

The chain joins TRBV19 to TRBJ2-7. The CDR3 has 14 residues. Germline CDR1 is LNHDA and CDR2 is SQIVND (reference sequence). CDR3: CASSEAATTYEQYF.

V gene TRBV25-1 combines with J gene TRBJ2-7; TCRdb gives TRBD2 as the D gene, but with no DNA this cannot be confirmed. The CDR3 is 17 residues long. Per the germline V gene, CDR1 is MGHDK and CDR2 is SYGVNS. The CDR3 spells CASSDGPRTGSSYEQYF.

CDR3 protein: CSARENMRRTDQYF. V gene TRBV20-1 combines with J gene TRBJ2-5; the TRBD1 assignment by TCRdb is unverifiable without DNA. There are 14 residues in the CDR3. Germline V lookup: CDR1 DFQATT, CDR2 SNEGSKA (reference sequence).

The chain combines TRBV7-3 with TRBJ2-1; the TCRdb D gene call, TRBD2, has no DNA to confirm it. Germline-derived CDR1 and CDR2 are SGHTA and FQGTGA. The CDR3 spans 15 residues. The CDR3 here is CASSLEGRVYNEQFF.

V gene TRBV28 combines with J gene TRBJ1-5. CDR1 and CDR2 (germline): MDHEN, SYDVKM. CDR3 length: 12 amino acids. The CDR3 here is CASRSYGEPQHF.

The chain couples TRBV4-3 to TRBJ2-1; TCRdb picks TRBD1, but there is no DNA to check that call. The CDR3 runs 16 residues. The germline gives CDR1 LGHNA, CDR2 YSLEER. CDR3 protein: CASSHDGSGGYNEQFF.

The V call is TRBV5-1, the J call TRBJ2-7. There are 14 residues in the CDR3. Germline V gene lookup returns CDR1 SGHRS and CDR2 YFSETQ. CDR3 sequence reads: CASRDGGTSYEQYF.

J is TRBJ2-5 and V is TRBV20-1; TCRdb picks TRBD2, but there is no DNA to check that call. CDR1 DFQATT and CDR2 SNEGSKA come from the germline V gene (reference sequence). The length of the CDR3 is 16 residues. CDR3 amino acids: CSATKRGAIHQETQYF.

V gene TRBV20-1 combines with J gene TRBJ2-1; TCRdb calls TRBD2, which cannot be checked without DNA. This CDR3 is built from 17 residues. Germline CDR1 is DFQATT and CDR2 is SNEGSKA (reference sequence). The CDR3 sequence is CSARVLRVAGGYNEQFF.

This chain uses TRBV12-3 or TRBV12-4 with TRBJ2-3. The CDR3 runs to 16 residues. CDR3: CASTIVDGYFTDTQYF.

The chain joins TRBV29-1 to TRBJ2-1. CDR3 size: 13 residues. CDR1 is SQVTM and CDR2 is ANQGSEA in the germline V gene. This CDR3 reads CSIVVGPYNEQFF.